This TCR beta chain is from a study of cytomegalovirus exposure and HLA in healthy donors. Study details: An early release of data contained about 85 million unique TCRs, which came from HLA-typed donors. Study results and limitations: Within the data, a cluster of highly shared sequence variants was likely a sequencing artifact. The authors later found HLA-associated TCR beta chains more clonally expanded than equally common others. Because they were indistinguishable, some V segments, including TRBV6-2 and TRBV6-3, were excluded.

CDR1 is SNHLY and CDR2 is FYNNEI in the germline V gene. V gave up 6 bases and J gave up 4 bases; unmatched junction bases: 17. This CDR3 has 18 residues. In the case of this clone: Its antigen is as yet unknown.

PCR primers comprised 60 Vbeta and 13 Jbeta primers. This table comes from immunoSEQ multiplex PCR, and its TCRdb copy is limited to in-frame clones, with some not included. The sample has tens of thousands of clones, 60% to 85% seen once. The rearrangement links TRBV2 to TRBJ2-7; 11 nucleotides agree with TRBD2. Sequencing was done on a sample of PBMCs. The clonotype was recovered from a man aged 35 to 55 in good health and CMV-seronegative. The chain's CDR3 is CASSPVVTSGKNGYEQYF. The DNA of the CDR3 is TGTGCCAGCAGCCCCGTTGTGACTAGCGGGAAAAACGGGTACGAGCAGTACTTC.